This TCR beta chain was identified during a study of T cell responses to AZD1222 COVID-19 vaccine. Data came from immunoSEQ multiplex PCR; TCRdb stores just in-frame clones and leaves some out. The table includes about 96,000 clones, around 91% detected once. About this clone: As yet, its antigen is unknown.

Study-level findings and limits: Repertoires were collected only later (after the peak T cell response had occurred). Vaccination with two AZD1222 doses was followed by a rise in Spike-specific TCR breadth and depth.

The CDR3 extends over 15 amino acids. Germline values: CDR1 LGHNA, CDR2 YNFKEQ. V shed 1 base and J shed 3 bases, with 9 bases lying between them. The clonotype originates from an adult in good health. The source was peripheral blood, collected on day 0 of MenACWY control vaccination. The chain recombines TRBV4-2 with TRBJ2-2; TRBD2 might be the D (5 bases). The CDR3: CASSQGLTYTGELFF. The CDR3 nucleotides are TGTGCCAGCAGCCAAGGACTAACCTACACCGGGGAGCTGTTTTTT.